The source of this TCR beta chain is a study of blood T cell repertoires in COVID-19. Germline CDR1 reads SGDLS; CDR2 reads YYNGEE. V dropped 4 bases and J dropped 3; count of bases not matched to a gene: 12. CDR3 length equals 18 residues. Sequenced by immunoSEQ multiplex PCR; TCRdb stores in-frame clones only, minus some. Of about 60,000 clones listed, 65% to 80% were seen once; the top ten hold about 8.9%. Sequenced material: peripheral blood. The sequence derives from a human donor in a cohort sampled during active COVID-19. The rearrangement links TRBV9 to TRBJ2-3, with 12 bases aligning to TRBD2. CDR3 DNA sequence: TGTGCCAGCAGCCCATCGAAGACTAGCGGGAGCGGAACAGATACGCAGTATTTT. Its protein product is CASSPSKTSGSGTDTQYF.